A single sample is the source of the 8 T cell receptor beta chains below, sequenced in a study of control samples from healthy donors and cancer patients. The assay was immunoSEQ multiplex PCR, and TCRdb's table has in-frame clones only and misses some. This table has approximately 150,000 clones, about 95% appearing once. The sequencing input was PBMCs. The receptors here all came from a man aged 55 to 70 with colorectal cancer.

This clone showed up just once. The chain combines TRBV12-3 or TRBV12-4 with TRBJ1-1; TRBD1 aligns across 8 bases. The length of the CDR3 is 13 residues. V lost 3 bases and J lost 8; bases outside the gene matches: 5. The CDR3: CASSFRTGYEAFF. The DNA of the CDR3 is TGTGCCAGCAGTTTCCGGACAGGGTACGAAGCTTTCTTT.

The chain carries TRBV6-5 and TRBJ1-2; TRBD1 might be the D (6 bases). The CDR3 totals 13 residues. Trimming stripped 6 bases from V and 7 bases from J, with 15 bases between. In germline, CDR1 is MNHEY, CDR2 SVGAGI. CDR3 coding DNA: TGTGCCAGCAGCGCCAGGGGCCTGTCTGGCTACACCTTC. Protein product: CASSARGLSGYTF.

This chain connects TRBV30 to TRBJ2-3; 13 nucleotides line up with TRBD2. This CDR3 comprises 14 residues. Trimming took 7 bases from V and 1 from J; bases not matched to a gene: 2. Per the germline V gene, CDR1 is GTSNPN and CDR2 is SVGIG (reference sequence). The CDR3, as DNA: TGTGCCTCGGGACTAGCGGGACGCACAGATACGCAGTATTTT. Translating it yields CASGLAGRTDTQYF. Full variable domain (missing parts from reference TRBV30 and TRBJ2-3): SQTIHQWPATLVQPVGSPLSLECTVEGTSNPNLYWYRQAAGRGLQLLFYSVGIGQISSEVPQNLSASRPQDRQFILSSKKLLLSDSGFYLCASGLAGRTDTQYFGPGTRLTVL.

V and J are TRBV6-5 and TRBJ1-1; TRBD1 agrees at 8 bases. Germline CDR1 MNHEY, CDR2 SVGAGI. The CDR3 runs 13 residues. After removal of 5 bases from V and 6 bases from J, the junction contained 5 bases not matched to a gene. CDR3 nucleotides: TGTGCCAGCAGTCCAGACAGGGGCCCTGAAGCTTTCTTT. It specifies CASSPDRGPEAFF.

The rearrangement joins TRBV14 to TRBJ1-4; the D gene is possibly TRBD1 (6 bases). Germline V lookup: CDR1 SGHDN, CDR2 FVKESK. V lost 7 bases to trimming and J lost 5 bases, with 26 bases between them. The CDR3 length is 18 residues. The CDR3 sequence is CASTRPPGHRDENEKLFF. The CDR3 nucleotides read TGTGCCAGCACGAGGCCCCCGGGACACCGGGATGAAAATGAAAAACTGTTTTTT.

Of note for this clone: The same CDR3 can be traced to other DNA sequences in this sample. The J gene is TRBJ1-5, the V gene TRBV19; D remains unclear. The V gene's germline CDR1 is LNHDA and CDR2 SQIVND (reference sequence). Trimming cost V 1 base and J 4 bases, with 5 bases left between them. CDR3 length: 13 residues. This CDR3 is CASSIGGNQPQHF. Written as DNA, the CDR3 is TGTGCCAGTAGTATAGGCGGAAATCAGCCCCAGCATTTT.

The gene calls are TRBV9 and TRBJ1-4, with a tentative D call TRBD1 (6 bases). The CDR3 consists of 15 residues. The V gene lost 2 bases and the J gene lost 4 bases, with 12 bases spanning the gap. Germline CDR1 and CDR2: SGDLS and YYNGEE. The CDR3, as DNA: TGTGCCAGCAGCGTCCAGCAGGGGATTAATGAAAAACTGTTTTTT. Protein: CASSVQQGINEKLFF.

The chain employs TRBV30 and TRBJ2-7; D is undetermined. Germline V gene data show CDR1 as GTSNPN and CDR2 as SVGIG (reference sequence). The V and J ends lost 0 bases and 2 bases respectively, with 8 bases between them. This CDR3 has 13 residues. The CDR3 region is CAWSVGSPYEQYF. The CDR3 coding sequence is TGTGCCTGGAGTGTTGGTTCCCCCTACGAGCAGTACTTC.